This T cell receptor beta chain was observed in a study of CD8+CD57+ T cells in acquired aplastic anemia. Study overall: Mean DNA quantity obtained from sorted CD4+ and CD8+ cells was 3 to 4 ug. Overall study findings and caveats: The CD8+ Simpson's diversity of patients and controls was not significantly different. Patients had approximately 29 CD8+ CDR3 sequences in common with controls (the shared set).

Researchers used genomic DNA as the template to profile TCR beta VDJ and CDR3. TCRdb itself ran the reads through MiXCR, one entry per CDR3 protein. In the table there are about 150,000 distinct CDR3 sequences, about 50% of which are singletons. The table lists this clonotype with many counts. As yet, its antigen is unknown. The germline V gene has CDR1 MNHEY and CDR2 SVGEGT. Trimming left V 6 bases short and J 6 bases short, with 7 bases between. This CDR3 contains 11 residues. The patients chosen for sequencing had shown expansion of CD8+CD57+ cells (detected by flow cytometry). Sequencing was done on a sample of sorted CD4+, CD8+, or CD8+CD57+ T cells (not recorded which) from PBMCs. The chain carries TRBV6-2 or TRBV6-3 and TRBJ2-3; D unresolved. The receptor was isolated from a human donor with aplastic anemia. The CDR3 coding sequence is TGTGCCAGCAGAGGCATCGATACGCAGTATTTT. It specifies CASRGIDTQYF.